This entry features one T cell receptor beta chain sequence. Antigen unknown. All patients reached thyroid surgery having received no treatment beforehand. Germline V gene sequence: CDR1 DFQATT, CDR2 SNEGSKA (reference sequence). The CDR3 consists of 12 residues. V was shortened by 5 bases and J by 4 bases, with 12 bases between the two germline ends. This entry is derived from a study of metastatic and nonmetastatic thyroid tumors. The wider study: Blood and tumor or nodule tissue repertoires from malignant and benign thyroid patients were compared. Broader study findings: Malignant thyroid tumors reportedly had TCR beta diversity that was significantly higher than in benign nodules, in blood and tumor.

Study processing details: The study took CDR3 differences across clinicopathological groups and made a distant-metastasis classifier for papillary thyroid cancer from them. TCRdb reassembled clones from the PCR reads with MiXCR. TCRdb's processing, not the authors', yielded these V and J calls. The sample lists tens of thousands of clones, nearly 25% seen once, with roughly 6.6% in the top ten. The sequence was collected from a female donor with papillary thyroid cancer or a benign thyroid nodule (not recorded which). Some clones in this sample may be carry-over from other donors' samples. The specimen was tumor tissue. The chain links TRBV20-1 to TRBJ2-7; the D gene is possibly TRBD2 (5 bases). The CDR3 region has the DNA TGCAGTGCTGCGCTAGCAGGATACGAGCAGTACTTC. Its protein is CSAALAGYEQYF.